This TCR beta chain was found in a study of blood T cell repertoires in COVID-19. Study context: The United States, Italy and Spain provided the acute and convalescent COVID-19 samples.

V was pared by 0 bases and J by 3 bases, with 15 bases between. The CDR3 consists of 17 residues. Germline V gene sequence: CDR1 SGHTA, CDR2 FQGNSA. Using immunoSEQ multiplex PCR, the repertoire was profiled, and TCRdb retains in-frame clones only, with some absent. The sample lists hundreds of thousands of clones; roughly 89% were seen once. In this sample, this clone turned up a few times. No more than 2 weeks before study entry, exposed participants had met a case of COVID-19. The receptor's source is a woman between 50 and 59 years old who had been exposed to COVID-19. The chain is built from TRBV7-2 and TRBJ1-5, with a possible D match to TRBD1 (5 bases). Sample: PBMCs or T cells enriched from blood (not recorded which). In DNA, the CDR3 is TGTGCCAGCAGCTTAGCGATAGGCAGGGAGGCCAATCAGCCCCAGCATTTT. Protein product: CASSLAIGREANQPQHF. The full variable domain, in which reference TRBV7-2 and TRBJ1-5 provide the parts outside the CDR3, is GAGVSQSPSNKVTEKGKDVELRCDPISGHTALYWYRQSLGQGLEFLIYFQGNSAPDKSGLPSDRFSAERTGGSVSTLTIQRTQQEDSAVYLCASSLAIGREANQPQHFGDGTRLSIL.